This is a list of T cell receptor beta chains from one sample in a study of T cell responses to AZD1222 COVID-19 vaccine. Measured with immunoSEQ multiplex PCR; TCRdb has only the in-frame clones, and not every one. The sample includes approximately 150,000 clones, approximately 90% of them seen just once. The specimen was peripheral blood, collected on day 0 of MenACWY control vaccination. The receptors here all came from an adult in good health. Both conserved end residues are part of each CDR3. Each record gives: D gene, J gene, V gene, CDR3 protein, CDR3 DNA. The D gene is left open where the match is weak.

- | TRBJ2-1 | TRBV30 | CAWSGGLYNEQFF | TGTGCCTGGAGTGGGGGATTATACAATGAGCAGTTCTTC
- | TRBJ2-7 | TRBV30 | CALISTGREQYF | TGTGCCCTGATCTCAACAGGGCGCGAGCAGTACTTC
TRBD1 | TRBJ2-2 | TRBV5-8 | CASRRDRGYTGELFF | TGTGCCAGCAGGAGGGACAGGGGGTACACCGGGGAGCTGTTTTTT
TRBD2 | TRBJ2-1 | TRBV6-2/TRBV6-3 | CASSTSGRAYNEQFF | TGTGCCAGCAGTACAAGCGGGAGGGCGTACAATGAGCAGTTCTTC
TRBD1 | TRBJ2-2 | TRBV25-1 | CATRTGTNTGELFF | TGTGCCACCCGGACAGGGACGAACACCGGGGAGCTGTTTTTT
- | TRBJ2-1 | TRBV27 | CASRERDPTSNEQFF | TGTGCCAGCAGGGAGAGGGACCCCACCTCCAATGAGCAGTTCTTC
TRBD2 | TRBJ2-1 | TRBV6-5 | CASSNRGLAGGEQFF | TGTGCCAGCAGTAACCGCGGACTAGCCGGGGGTGAGCAGTTCTTC
TRBD2 | TRBJ2-3 | TRBV29-1 | CSVLTSGKDTQYF | TGCAGCGTCTTGACTAGCGGGAAAGATACGCAGTATTTT
TRBD2 | TRBJ2-1 | TRBV7-9 | CASSLELAGVGEFF | TGTGCCAGCAGCTTAGAACTAGCGGGAGTGGGAGAGTTCTTC
TRBD2 | TRBJ2-1 | TRBV10-3 | CAISVRLAGPTEQFF | TGTGCCATCAGTGTCCGGCTAGCGGGCCCCACAGAGCAGTTCTTC
- | TRBJ1-5 | TRBV19 | CASSIRAGHNQPQHF | TGTGCCAGTAGTATACGGGCAGGGCACAATCAGCCCCAGCATTTT